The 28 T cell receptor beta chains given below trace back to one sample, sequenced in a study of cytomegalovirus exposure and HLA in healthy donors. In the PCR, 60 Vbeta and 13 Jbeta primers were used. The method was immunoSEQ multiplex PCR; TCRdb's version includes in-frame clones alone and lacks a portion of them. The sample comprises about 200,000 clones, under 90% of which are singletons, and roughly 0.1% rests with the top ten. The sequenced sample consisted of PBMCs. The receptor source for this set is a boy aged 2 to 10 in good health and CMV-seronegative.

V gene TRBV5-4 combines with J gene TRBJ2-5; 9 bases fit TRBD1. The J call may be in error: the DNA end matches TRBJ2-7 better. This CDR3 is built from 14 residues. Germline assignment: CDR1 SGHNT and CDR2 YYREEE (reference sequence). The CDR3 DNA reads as TGTGCCAGCAGCTGGGGCGGGACAGGGCTCGAGCAGTACTTC. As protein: CASSWGGTGLEQYF.

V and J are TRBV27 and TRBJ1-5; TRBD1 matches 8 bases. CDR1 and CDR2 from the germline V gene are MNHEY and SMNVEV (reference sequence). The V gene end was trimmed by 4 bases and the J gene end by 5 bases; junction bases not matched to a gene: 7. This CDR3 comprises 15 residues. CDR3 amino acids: CASSSGRDRHQPQHF. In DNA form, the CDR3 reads TGTGCCAGCAGTTCAGGGAGGGACAGGCATCAGCCCCAGCATTTT.

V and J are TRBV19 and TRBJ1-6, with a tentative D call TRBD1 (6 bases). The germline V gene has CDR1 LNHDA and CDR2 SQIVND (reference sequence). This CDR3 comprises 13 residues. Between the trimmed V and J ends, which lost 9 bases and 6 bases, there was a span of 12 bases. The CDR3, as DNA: TGTGCCAGAGAATCAGGGGTTAATTCACCCCTCCACTTT. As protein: CARESGVNSPLHF.

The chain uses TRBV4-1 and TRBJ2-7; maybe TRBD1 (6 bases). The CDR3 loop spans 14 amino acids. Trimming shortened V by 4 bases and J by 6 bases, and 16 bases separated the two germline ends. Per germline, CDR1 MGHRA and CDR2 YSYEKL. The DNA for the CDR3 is TGCGCCAGCAGCCGGATTGACAGGACGAGCGAGCAGTACTTC. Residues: CASSRIDRTSEQYF.

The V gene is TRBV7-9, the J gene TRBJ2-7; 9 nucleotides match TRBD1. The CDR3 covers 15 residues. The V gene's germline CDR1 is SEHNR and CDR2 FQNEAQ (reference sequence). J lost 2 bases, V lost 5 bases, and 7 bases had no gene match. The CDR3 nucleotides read TGTGCCAGCAGCCCGGGACAGGGACTGGCCTACGAGCAGTACTTC. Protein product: CASSPGQGLAYEQYF. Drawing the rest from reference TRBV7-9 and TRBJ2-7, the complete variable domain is DTGVSQNPRHKITKRGQNVTFRCDPISEHNRLYWYRQTLGQGPEFLTYFQNEAQLEKSRLLSDRFSAERPKGSFSTLEIQRTEQGDSAMYLCASSPGQGLAYEQYFGPGTRLTVT.

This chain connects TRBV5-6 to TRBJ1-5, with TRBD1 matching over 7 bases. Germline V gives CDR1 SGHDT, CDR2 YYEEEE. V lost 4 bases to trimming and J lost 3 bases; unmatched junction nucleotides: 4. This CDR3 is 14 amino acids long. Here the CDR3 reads CASSHRGFNQPQHF. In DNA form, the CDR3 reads TGTGCCAGCAGCCACAGGGGCTTCAATCAGCCCCAGCATTTT.

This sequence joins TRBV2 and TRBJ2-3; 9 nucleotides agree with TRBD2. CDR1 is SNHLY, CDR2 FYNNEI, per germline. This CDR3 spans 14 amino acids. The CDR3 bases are TGTGCAGGCGGCGGGGGGGCCAGCACAGATACGCAGTATTTT. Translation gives CAGGGGASTDTQYF.

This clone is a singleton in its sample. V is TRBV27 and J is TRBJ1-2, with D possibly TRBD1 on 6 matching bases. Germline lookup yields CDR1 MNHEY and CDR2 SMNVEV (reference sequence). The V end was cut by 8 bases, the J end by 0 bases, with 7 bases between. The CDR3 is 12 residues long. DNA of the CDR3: TGTGCCAGCGGGACAACTAACTATGGCTACACCTTC. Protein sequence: CASGTTNYGYTF.

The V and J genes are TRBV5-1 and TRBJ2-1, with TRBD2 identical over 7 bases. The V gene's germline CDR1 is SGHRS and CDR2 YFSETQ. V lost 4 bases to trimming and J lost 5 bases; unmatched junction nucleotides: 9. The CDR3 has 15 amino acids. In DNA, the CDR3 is TGCGCCAGCAGCGCGGGACTAAGTCTGGACAATGAGCAGTTCTTC. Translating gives CASSAGLSLDNEQFF.

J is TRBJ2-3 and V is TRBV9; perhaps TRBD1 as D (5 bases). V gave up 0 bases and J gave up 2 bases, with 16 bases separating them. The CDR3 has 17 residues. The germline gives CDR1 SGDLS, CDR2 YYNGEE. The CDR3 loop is CASSVDPDRAYTDTQYF. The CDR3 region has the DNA TGTGCCAGCAGCGTAGACCCCGACAGAGCTTACACAGATACGCAGTATTTT. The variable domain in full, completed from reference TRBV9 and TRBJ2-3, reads DSGVTQTPKHLITATGQRVTLRCSPRSGDLSVYWYQQSLDQGLQFLIQYYNGEERAKGNILERFSAQQFPDLHSELNLSSLELGDSALYFCASSVDPDRAYTDTQYFGPGTRLTVL.

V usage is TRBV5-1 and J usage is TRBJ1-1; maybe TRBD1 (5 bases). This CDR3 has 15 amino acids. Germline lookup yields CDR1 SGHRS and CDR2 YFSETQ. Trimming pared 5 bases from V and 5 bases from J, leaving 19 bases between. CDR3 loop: CASREPSGGRTEAFF. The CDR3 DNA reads TGCGCCAGCAGGGAGCCGTCGGGGGGAAGGACTGAAGCTTTCTTT.

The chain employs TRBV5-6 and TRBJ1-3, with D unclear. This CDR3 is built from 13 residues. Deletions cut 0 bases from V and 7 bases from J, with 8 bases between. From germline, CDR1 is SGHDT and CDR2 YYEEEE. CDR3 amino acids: CASSLDGPNTIYF. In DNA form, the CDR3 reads TGTGCCAGCAGCTTGGATGGGCCCAACACCATATATTTT.

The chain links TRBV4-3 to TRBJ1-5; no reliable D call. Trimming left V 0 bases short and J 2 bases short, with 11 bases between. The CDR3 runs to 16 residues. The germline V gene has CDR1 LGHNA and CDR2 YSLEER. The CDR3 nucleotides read TGCGCCAGCAGCCAAGATATAAACGGGGGCAATCAGCCCCAGCATTTT. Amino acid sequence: CASSQDINGGNQPQHF.

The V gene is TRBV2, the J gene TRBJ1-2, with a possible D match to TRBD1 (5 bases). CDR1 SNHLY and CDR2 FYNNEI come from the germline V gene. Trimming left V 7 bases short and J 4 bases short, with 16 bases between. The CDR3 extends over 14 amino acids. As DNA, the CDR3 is TGTGCCAGCACCCTAGGGGCGCTGATCTATGGCTACACCTTC. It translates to CASTLGALIYGYTF.

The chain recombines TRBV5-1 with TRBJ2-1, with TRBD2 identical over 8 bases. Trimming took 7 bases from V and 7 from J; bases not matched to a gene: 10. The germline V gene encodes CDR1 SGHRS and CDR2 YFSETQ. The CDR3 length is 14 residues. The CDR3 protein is CASSPGLDVNEQFF. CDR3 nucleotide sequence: TGCGCCAGCTCTCCGGGACTAGATGTAAATGAGCAGTTCTTC.

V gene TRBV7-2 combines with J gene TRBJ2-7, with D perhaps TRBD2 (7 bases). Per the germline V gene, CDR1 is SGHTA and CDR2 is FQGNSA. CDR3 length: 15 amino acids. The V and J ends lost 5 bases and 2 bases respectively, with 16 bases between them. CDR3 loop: CASSVEGGATYEQYF. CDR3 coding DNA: TGTGCCAGCAGCGTAGAGGGGGGGGCGACCTACGAGCAGTACTTC.

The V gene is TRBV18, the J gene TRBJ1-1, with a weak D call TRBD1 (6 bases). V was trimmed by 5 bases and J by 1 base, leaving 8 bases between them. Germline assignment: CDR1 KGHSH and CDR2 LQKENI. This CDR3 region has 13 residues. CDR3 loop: CASSGGQNTEAFF. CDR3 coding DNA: TGTGCCAGCTCAGGGGGACAGAACACTGAAGCTTTCTTT.

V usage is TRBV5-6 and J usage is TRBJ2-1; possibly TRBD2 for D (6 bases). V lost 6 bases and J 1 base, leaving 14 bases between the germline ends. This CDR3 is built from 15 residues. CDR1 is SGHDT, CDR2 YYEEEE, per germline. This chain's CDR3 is CASTTARGSYNEQFF. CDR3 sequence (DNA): TGTGCCAGCACCACGGCTCGGGGGTCCTACAATGAGCAGTTCTTC.

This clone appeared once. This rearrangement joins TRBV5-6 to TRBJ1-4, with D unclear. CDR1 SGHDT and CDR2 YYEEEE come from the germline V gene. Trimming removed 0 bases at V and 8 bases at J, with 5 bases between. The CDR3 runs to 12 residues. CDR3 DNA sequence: TGTGCCAGCAGCTTGGTGGAGGAAAAACTGTTTTTT. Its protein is CASSLVEEKLFF.

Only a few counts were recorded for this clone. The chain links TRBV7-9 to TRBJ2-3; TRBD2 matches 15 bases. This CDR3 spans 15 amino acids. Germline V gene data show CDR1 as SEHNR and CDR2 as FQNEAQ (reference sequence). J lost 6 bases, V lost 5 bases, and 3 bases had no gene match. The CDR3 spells CASSIGLAGGDTQYF. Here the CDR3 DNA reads TGTGCCAGCAGCATCGGACTAGCGGGGGGGGATACGCAGTATTTT.

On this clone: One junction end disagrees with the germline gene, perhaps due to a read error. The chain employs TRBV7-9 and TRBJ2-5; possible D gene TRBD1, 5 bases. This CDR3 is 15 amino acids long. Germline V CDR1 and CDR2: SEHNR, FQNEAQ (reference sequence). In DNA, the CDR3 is TGTTCCAGCAGCTTACCCGACAGTCTTATGGAGACCCAGTACTTC. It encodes CSSSLPDSLMETQYF.

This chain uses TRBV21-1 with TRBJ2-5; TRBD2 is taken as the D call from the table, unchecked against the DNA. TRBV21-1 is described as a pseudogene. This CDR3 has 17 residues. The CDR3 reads CASSKGERGAFQETQYF. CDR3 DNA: TGTGCCAGCAGCAAAGGAGAGCGGGGGGCCTTCCAAGAGACCCAGTACTTC.

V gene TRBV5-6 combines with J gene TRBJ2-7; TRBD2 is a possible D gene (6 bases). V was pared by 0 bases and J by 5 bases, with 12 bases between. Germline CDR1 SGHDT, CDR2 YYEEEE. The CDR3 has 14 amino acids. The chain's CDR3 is CASSLAGVRNEQYF. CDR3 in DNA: TGTGCCAGCAGCTTGGCGGGGGTGAGGAACGAGCAGTACTTC. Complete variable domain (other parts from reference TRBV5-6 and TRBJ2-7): DAGVTQSPTHLIKTRGQQVTLRCSPKSGHDTVSWYQQALGQGPQFIFQYYEEEERQRGNFPDRFSGHQFPNYSSELNVNALLLGDSALYLCASSLAGVRNEQYFGPGTRLTVT.

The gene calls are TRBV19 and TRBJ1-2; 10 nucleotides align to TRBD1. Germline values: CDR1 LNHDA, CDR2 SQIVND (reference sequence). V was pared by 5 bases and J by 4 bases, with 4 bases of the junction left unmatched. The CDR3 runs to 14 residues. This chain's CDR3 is CASSLRQGAYGYTF. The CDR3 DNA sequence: TGTGCCAGTAGTCTCCGACAGGGGGCCTATGGCTACACCTTC. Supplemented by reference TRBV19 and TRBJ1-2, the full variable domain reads DGGITQSPKYLFRKEGQNVTLSCEQNLNHDAMYWYRQDPGQGLRLIYYSQIVNDFQKGDIAEGYSVSREKKESFPLTVTSAQKNPTAFYLCASSLRQGAYGYTFGSGTRLTVV.

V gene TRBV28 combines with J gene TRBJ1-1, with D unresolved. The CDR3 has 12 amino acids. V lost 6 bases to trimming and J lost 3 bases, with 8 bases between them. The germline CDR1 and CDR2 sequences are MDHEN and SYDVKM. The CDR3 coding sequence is TGTGCCAGCAGAGAACGGTACACTGAAGCTTTCTTT. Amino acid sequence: CASRERYTEAFF. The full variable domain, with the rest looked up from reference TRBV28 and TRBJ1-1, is DVKVTQSSRYLVKRTGEKVFLECVQDMDHENMFWYRQDPGLGLRLIYFSYDVKMKEKGDIPEGYSVSREKKERFSLILESASTNQTSMYLCASRERYTEAFFGQGTRLTVV.

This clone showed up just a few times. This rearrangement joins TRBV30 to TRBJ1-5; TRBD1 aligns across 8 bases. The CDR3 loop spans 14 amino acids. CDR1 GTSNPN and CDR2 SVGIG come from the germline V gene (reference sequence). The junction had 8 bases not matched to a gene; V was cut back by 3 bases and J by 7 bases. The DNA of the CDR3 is TGTGCCTGGAGCGCTTCAGGGGGCCGGCAGCCCCAGCATTTT. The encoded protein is CAWSASGGRQPQHF.

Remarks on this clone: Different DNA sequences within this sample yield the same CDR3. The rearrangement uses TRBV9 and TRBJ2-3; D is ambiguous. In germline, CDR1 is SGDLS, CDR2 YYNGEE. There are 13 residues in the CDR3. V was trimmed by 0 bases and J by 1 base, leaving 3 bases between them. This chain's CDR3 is CASSVGGTDTQYF. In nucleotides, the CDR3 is TGTGCCAGCAGCGTAGGAGGCACAGATACGCAGTATTTT.

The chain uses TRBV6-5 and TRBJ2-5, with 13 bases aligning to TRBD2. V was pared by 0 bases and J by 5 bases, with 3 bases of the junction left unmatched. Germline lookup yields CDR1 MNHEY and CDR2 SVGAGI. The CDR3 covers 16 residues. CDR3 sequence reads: CASSYSTSGGRETQYF. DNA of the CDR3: TGTGCCAGCAGTTACTCGACTAGCGGGGGGCGTGAGACCCAGTACTTC.